Listed below are T cell receptor beta chains from one sample, sequenced in a study of regulatory T cells in long-lasting Graves disease. One entry per CDR3 protein, called by TCRdb with MiXCR from the multiplex PCR reads. The sample carries 400,000 to 500,000 distinct CDR3 sequences, around 20% recorded once. The sample in question was peripheral blood mononuclear cells (PBMCs), obtained when the disease was refractory, from a patient treated with antithyroid drugs. The receptor set was obtained from a female donor with Graves disease. CDR3s include the opening cysteine and the closing phenylalanine or tryptophan. Each record gives: J gene, D gene, V gene, clone size, CDR3 DNA, CDR3 protein. D genes are given only for firm matches. The size of a clone is reported for some rows only, either as once, few or many, or as a class for expanded clones.

TRBJ2-7	TRBD1	TRBV19	many	TGTGCCAGCAGACTCACAGGGGACTACGAGCAGTACTTC	CASRLTGDYEQYF
TRBJ2-5	TRBD2	TRBV6-1	.	TGTGCCAACGGGGGGGCCCCCCAAGAGACCCAGTACTTC	CANGGAPQETQYF
TRBJ2-7	TRBD1	TRBV6-1	many	TGTGCCAGCAGCGACGGGGCCAATAGACAGGGTGGCGAGCAGTACTTC	CASSDGANRQGGEQYF
TRBJ1-6	.	TRBV2	many	TGTGCCAGCCAATCCACCAGGGACCGGTATTCACCCCTCCACTTT	CASQSTRDRYSPLHF
TRBJ2-7	.	TRBV6-5	many	TGTGCCAGCAGTTGGGACCCACTTGGGGAGCAGTACTTC	CASSWDPLGEQYF
TRBJ2-7	.	TRBV3-1	many	TGTGCCAGCAGCCGAAGTAGGGGCAGACCCTACGAGCAGTACTTC	CASSRSRGRPYEQYF
TRBJ2-7	TRBD2	TRBV27	many	TGTGCCAGCTCGCCGGGGGGTGAATACGAGCAGTACTTC	CASSPGGEYEQYF
TRBJ2-5	TRBD2	TRBV2	many	TGTGCCAGCAGTGTTTTGCTAGCGGGAGGAGGGGAGACCCAGTACTTC	CASSVLLAGGGETQYF
TRBJ2-2	.	TRBV6-1	many	TGTGCCAGCAGAGAGGACCCTTTCGACGGGGAGCTGTTTTTT	CASREDPFDGELFF
TRBJ2-7	TRBD2	TRBV29-1	many	TGCAGCGTTGAAGATTACAGGACTAGCGGGAGCTACGAGCAGTACTTC	CSVEDYRTSGSYEQYF
TRBJ1-1	TRBD1	TRBV28	.	TGTGCCAGCAGTTTTGAGGGCAGGGGGGGGACTGAAGCTTTCTTT	CASSFEGRGGTEAFF
TRBJ2-7	.	TRBV28	many	TGTGCCAGCAGTTTGACTGGCGGCGGCTCCTACGAGCAGTACTTC	CASSLTGGGSYEQYF
TRBJ2-2	.	TRBV27	.	TGTGCCAACACCCAAAACACCAGGGAGCTGTTTTTT	CANTQNTRELFF
TRBJ2-6	.	TRBV28	many	TGTGCCAGCAGTTTAGTGGGCACTGGGGCCAACGTCCTGACTTTC	CASSLVGTGANVLTF
TRBJ1-1	.	TRBV19	.	TGTGCCAGTAGTCGTCAGTGGAGGAACACTGAAGCTTTCTTT	CASSRQWRNTEAFF
TRBJ2-1	TRBD2	TRBV12-5	once	TGTACTAGTGGTTTGGTTGTAGCGGGAGTGGATGAGCAGTTCTTC	CTSGLVVAGVDEQFF
TRBJ2-6	TRBD1	TRBV12-3/TRBV12-4	few	TGTGCCAGCAGTCCTACAGGGGATGGGGCCAACGTCCTGACTTTC	CASSPTGDGANVLTF
TRBJ2-7	.	TRBV2	few	TGTGCCAGCAGCCCTAAATGGACGCAAGGGTACGAGCAGTACTTC	CASSPKWTQGYEQYF
TRBJ2-5	TRBD2	TRBV28	few	TGTGCCAGCAGTTTCCGCGGGAGCCCCCAAGAGACCCAGTACTTC	CASSFRGSPQETQYF
TRBJ2-7	TRBD2	TRBV7-3	few	TGTGCCAGCAGCTTAACGGGACTAGCGGGGTTCTCCTACGAGCAGTACTTC	CASSLTGLAGFSYEQYF
TRBJ1-2	.	TRBV25-1	.	TGTGCCAGCAGTGAATCCGTAGGCCCCGGGTATGGCTACACCTTC	CASSESVGPGYGYTF
TRBJ2-7	TRBD2	TRBV4-2	.	TGTGCCAGCAGCCAAGCGGCTAGCGGGAGCCCCCCCTACGAGCAGTACTTC	CASSQAASGSPPYEQYF
TRBJ2-2	.	TRBV7-8	.	TGTGCCAGCAGCTTATCTTTTGCGGCGACCGGGGAGCTGTTTTTT	CASSLSFAATGELFF
TRBJ2-7	TRBD2	TRBV7-3	.	TGTGCCAGCAGCTTAAAAGCGGGAGCTGTAGCCTACGAGCAGTACTTC	CASSLKAGAVAYEQYF
TRBJ2-5	.	TRBV19	few	TGTGCCAGTAGTATAATGTTGGAGGGGGAGACCCAGTACTTC	CASSIMLEGETQYF
TRBJ2-5	.	TRBV13	few	TGTGCCAGCAGCGACCGGGACTCTGAAGAGACCCAGTACTTC	CASSDRDSEETQYF
TRBJ1-6	.	TRBV13	many	TGTGCCAGCAGCTTAGGACAGGGTAGAAATTCACCCCTCCACTTT	CASSLGQGRNSPLHF
TRBJ2-7	.	TRBV10-3	few	TGTGCCGCAAGGGAGTATCCCCCGAAGCACGAGCAGTACTTC	CAAREYPPKHEQYF
TRBJ1-2	.	TRBV7-9	many	TGTGCCAGCAGCTCTGTCGTGGGGCATGGCTACACCTTC	CASSSVVGHGYTF
TRBJ2-3	TRBD2	TRBV28	.	TGTGCCAGCAGCCAAGATCAGCGGGGGGGCCGGGCAGATACGCAGTATTTT	CASSQDQRGGRADTQYF
TRBJ2-5	.	TRBV7-9	few	TGTGCCAGCACCATCCCCCTGCATGGGGAAGGGGAGACCCAGTACTTC	CASTIPLHGEGETQYF
TRBJ2-2	.	TRBV11-1	few	TGTGCCAGCAGCTTAGCCTGGGGGGCGAACACCGGGGAGCTGTTTTTT	CASSLAWGANTGELFF
TRBJ2-1	.	TRBV2	few	TGTGCCAGCAGCGCAGCGTCTTACAATGAGCAGTTCTTC	CASSAASYNEQFF
TRBJ2-5	.	TRBV2	many	TGTGCCAGCAACCCGGACCTAAGTCAGACCCAGTACTTC	CASNPDLSQTQYF
TRBJ2-6	.	TRBV7-9	.	TGTGCCAGCAGCACGGCAGAACGGGACACCTCCTCTGGGGCCAACGTCCTGACTTTC	CASSTAERDTSSGANVLTF
TRBJ2-7	.	TRBV6-2/TRBV6-3	once	TGTGCCAGCAGTTACAGGAGGGGGGAGCAGTACTTC	CASSYRRGEQYF
TRBJ1-1	.	TRBV19	.	TGTGCCAGTAGTATAGGACCAAGCAGGGAAGCTTTCTTT	CASSIGPSREAFF
TRBJ2-7	.	TRBV6-2/TRBV6-3	many	TGTGCCAGCAGTTCCCCGCCCCCCCGGGCCTACGAGCAGTACTTC	CASSSPPPRAYEQYF
TRBJ2-5	.	TRBV29-1	.	TGCAGCGTTGAAGATCGGCGCGTCCGGGAGACCCAGTACTTC	CSVEDRRVRETQYF
TRBJ1-1	.	TRBV9	many	TGTGCCAGCAGCGAGGACTTTAGCACTGAAGCTTTCTTT	CASSEDFSTEAFF
TRBJ1-3	TRBD1	TRBV20-1	many	TGCAGTGCTAGGAGACAGGGGACTGGAAACACCATATATTTT	CSARRQGTGNTIYF
TRBJ1-5	TRBD1	TRBV5-1	.	TGCGCCAGCAGCTTGGCCGTAAGGGACAGGGGGCCTATTAGCAATCAGCCCCAGCGTTTT	CASSLAVRDRGPISNQPQRF
TRBJ1-6	.	TRBV5-6	.	TGTGCCAGCAGCTGGGACATTGGGAGTTCACCCCTCCACTTT	CASSWDIGSSPLHF
TRBJ2-7	TRBD2	TRBV4-1	.	TGCGCCAGCAGCCCCCTATTCCGGCGGGAGGGCCTCGAGCAGTACTTC	CASSPLFRREGLEQYF
TRBJ2-5	TRBD2	TRBV11-2	.	TGTGCCAGCAGCTCCCAAAGCGGGGGGGCTCAAGAGACCCAGTACTTC	CASSSQSGGAQETQYF
TRBJ1-6	.	TRBV11-2	many	TGTGCCAGCAGTCCTAGGGCAGGCAGACAGTCACCCCTCCACTTT	CASSPRAGRQSPLHF
TRBJ2-1	TRBD2	TRBV29-1	few	TGCAGTGTCCCGAGCGGGGGGAGCTCCTACAATGAGCAGTTCTTC	CSVPSGGSSYNEQFF
TRBJ1-3	.	TRBV3-1	.	TGTGCCAGCAGCCGACGGATCTCTGGAAACACCATATATTTT	CASSRRISGNTIYF